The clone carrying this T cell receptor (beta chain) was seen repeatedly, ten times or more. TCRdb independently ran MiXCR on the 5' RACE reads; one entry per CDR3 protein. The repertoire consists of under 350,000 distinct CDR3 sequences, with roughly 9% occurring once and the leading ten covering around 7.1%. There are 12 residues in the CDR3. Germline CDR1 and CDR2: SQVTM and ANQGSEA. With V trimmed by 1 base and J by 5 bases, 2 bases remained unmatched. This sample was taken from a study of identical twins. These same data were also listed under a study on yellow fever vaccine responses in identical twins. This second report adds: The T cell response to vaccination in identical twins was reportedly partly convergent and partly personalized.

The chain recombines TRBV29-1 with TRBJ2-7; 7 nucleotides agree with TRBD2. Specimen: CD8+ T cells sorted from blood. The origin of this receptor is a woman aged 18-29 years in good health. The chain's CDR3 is CSVEGLANEQYF. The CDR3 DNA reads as TGCAGCGTTGAAGGACTAGCAAACGAGCAGTACTTC.